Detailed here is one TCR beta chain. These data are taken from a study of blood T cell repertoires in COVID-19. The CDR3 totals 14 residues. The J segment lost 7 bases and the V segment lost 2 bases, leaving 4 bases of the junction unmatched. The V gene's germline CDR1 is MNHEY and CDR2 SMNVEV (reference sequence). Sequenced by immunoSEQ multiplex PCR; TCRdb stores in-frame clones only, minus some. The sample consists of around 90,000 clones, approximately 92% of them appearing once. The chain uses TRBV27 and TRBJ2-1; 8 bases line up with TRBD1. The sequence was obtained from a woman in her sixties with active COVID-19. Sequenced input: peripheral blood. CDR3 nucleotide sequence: TGTGCCAGCAGTTTACCAGGGGGCAGGAATGAGCAGTTCTTC. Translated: CASSLPGGRNEQFF.